This record covers a single T cell receptor (beta chain). Clones were sequenced by immunoSEQ multiplex PCR, and TCRdb holds only the in-frame ones, with some missing. The table has approximately 110,000 clones, around 85% seen once. These data are taken from a study of PD-L1 blockade in urothelial cancer. Study summary: Males with bladder-origin urothelial cancer constituted most of the roughly 29 patients. The researchers analyzed blood 3 weeks (second dose) and 6 weeks after treatment start. The median T cell count in blood samples was approximately 140,000.

CDR1 and CDR2 (germline): GTSNPN, SVGIG (reference sequence). Trimming removed 2 bases from V and 8 bases from J, with 15 bases in between. This CDR3 has 13 residues. Sequenced here: PBMCs, sampled around atezolizumab (anti-PD-L1) treatment. V is TRBV30 and J is TRBJ1-2; the D is unclear. The clonotype originates from a man aged 45 to 65 with urothelial cancer. The CDR3 nucleotides are TGTGCCTGGAGTCACTCGACGGCGGGCGGCTACACCTTC. This gives the protein CAWSHSTAGGYTF.